Each of the 26 T cell receptor beta chains below was sequenced from the same sample in a study of T cell responses to AZD1222 COVID-19 vaccine. Profiling relied on immunoSEQ multiplex PCR, and the TCRdb table lists in-frame clones only, not all of them. The table has about 42,000 clones, about 91% seen once; the top ten hold 25%. This specimen consisted of peripheral blood, obtained 28 days after the second AZD1222 dose. The receptors shown here come from an adult who received the AZD1222 COVID-19 vaccine.

The V and J genes are TRBV9 and TRBJ2-1; the match to TRBD2 covers 9 bases. The germline V gene has CDR1 SGDLS and CDR2 YYNGEE. The V gene end was trimmed by 3 bases and the J gene end by 0 bases; junction bases not matched to a gene: 4. The CDR3 extends over 16 amino acids. The CDR3 sequence: CASSGSGGTSYNEQFF. CDR3 coding DNA: TGTGCCAGCAGCGGTAGCGGGGGAACCTCCTACAATGAGCAGTTCTTC.

This chain uses TRBV7-9 with TRBJ2-7; D assignment may be TRBD1 or TRBD2 (5 bases each). This CDR3 region has 15 residues. Trimming took off 1 base at V and 7 bases at J, with 17 bases between the two ends. Germline CDR1 reads SEHNR; CDR2 reads FQNEAQ (reference sequence). The CDR3 reads CASSLGGGPTGEQYF. CDR3 in DNA: TGTGCCAGCAGCTTAGGGGGCGGCCCGACGGGGGAGCAGTACTTC.

V gene TRBV5-1 combines with J gene TRBJ2-2; D may be TRBD2 (6 bases). This CDR3 comprises 15 residues. Trimming shortened V by 0 bases and J by 6 bases, and 12 bases separated the two germline ends. Germline V gene data show CDR1 as SGHRS and CDR2 as YFSETQ. The CDR3 DNA is TGCGCCAGCAGCTTGGAGGAATGGGGGGCCGGGGAGCTGTTTTTT. It yields the protein CASSLEEWGAGELFF.

The chain links TRBV12-3 or TRBV12-4 to TRBJ1-2, with D perhaps TRBD1 (6 bases). V was cut by 6 bases and J by 8 bases, with 13 bases left in between. The CDR3 spans 12 residues. For the CDR3, the DNA is TGTGCCAGCAGGCGGACAGCAGGAGGCTACACCTTC. This codes for CASRRTAGGYTF.

The chain uses TRBV7-2 and TRBJ2-5; D might be TRBD2 (5 bases). Trimming left V 2 bases short and J 1 base short, with 11 bases between. CDR1 is SGHTA and CDR2 is FQGNSA in the germline V gene. The CDR3 is 15 amino acids. The CDR3 bases are TGTGCCAGCAGCTTAAGGCCGGGGATCCAAGAGACCCAGTACTTC. This translates into CASSLRPGIQETQYF.

Written as DNA, the CDR3 is TGTGCCAGCTCACCCGGACTAGCCGAGACGGAGACCCAGTACTTC. Translated: CASSPGLAETETQYF. V is TRBV18 and J is TRBJ2-5; TRBD2 aligns across 8 bases. The CDR3 is 15 residues long. Looked up from germline, CDR1 is KGHSH and CDR2 is LQKENI. The V and J ends lost 3 bases and 5 bases, in that order; junction bases with no gene match: 8. Filled out from reference TRBV18 and TRBJ2-5, the complete variable domain reads NAGVMQNPRHLVRRRGQEARLRCSPMKGHSHVYWYRQLPEEGLKFMVYLQKENIIDESGMPKERFSAEFPKEGPSILRIQQVVRGDSAAYFCASSPGLAETETQYFGPGTRLLVL.

This chain links TRBV7-9 with TRBJ2-5, with 8 positions matching TRBD1. After removal of 5 bases from V and 4 bases from J, the junction contained 6 bases not matched to a gene. The CDR3 consists of 14 residues. Germline-derived CDR1 and CDR2 are SEHNR and FQNEAQ (reference sequence). The CDR3 spells CASSARTGRETQYF. CDR3 DNA: TGTGCCAGCAGCGCCCGGACAGGGAGAGAGACCCAGTACTTC.

The rearrangement uses TRBV9 and TRBJ1-3, with a weak D call TRBD1 (6 bases). The germline V and J ends were trimmed by 3 bases and 0 bases, with 13 bases remaining between them. This CDR3 is 16 amino acids long. Germline V CDR1 and CDR2: SGDLS, YYNGEE. The CDR3 sequence: CASSAGGHLSGNTIYF. The CDR3 DNA reads TGTGCCAGCAGCGCCGGGGGGCACCTCTCTGGAAACACCATATATTTT. The whole variable domain, remainder taken from reference TRBV9 and TRBJ1-3, is DSGVTQTPKHLITATGQRVTLRCSPRSGDLSVYWYQQSLDQGLQFLIQYYNGEERAKGNILERFSAQQFPDLHSELNLSSLELGDSALYFCASSAGGHLSGNTIYFGEGSWLTVV.

The chain couples TRBV25-1 to TRBJ1-4, with D maybe TRBD1 (5 bases). The V gene's germline CDR1 is MGHDK and CDR2 SYGVNS. V gave up 1 base and J gave up 5 bases, with 8 bases separating them. The CDR3 consists of 14 residues. The CDR3 loop is CASSELSGNEKLFF. In DNA form, the CDR3 reads TGTGCCAGCAGTGAATTGTCAGGGAATGAAAAACTGTTTTTT.

V gene TRBV5-5 combines with J gene TRBJ2-7; TRBD1 agrees at 9 bases. Trimming at V came to 0 bases and at J to 2 bases, leaving 3 bases not matched to a gene. The CDR3 sequence is 15 residues long. Germline values: CDR1 SGHKS, CDR2 YYEKEE (reference sequence). CDR3: CASSLGTGVAYEQYF. DNA for the CDR3: TGTGCCAGCAGCTTGGGGACAGGGGTTGCCTACGAGCAGTACTTC.

CDR3 in DNA: TGTGCCAGCAGTTGGTCCCGCTATGAAGCTTTCTTT. Its protein is CASSWSRYEAFF. V and J are TRBV12-3 or TRBV12-4 and TRBJ1-1; no clear D gene. The ends were cut back, 4 bases at V and 7 bases at J, with 10 bases in the middle. CDR3 length: 12 residues.

The rearrangement joins TRBV5-5 to TRBJ2-3, with 9 bases aligning to TRBD1. Germline CDR1 reads SGHKS; CDR2 reads YYEKEE (reference sequence). V gave up 1 base and J gave up 1 base; unmatched junction bases: 1. The CDR3 covers 15 residues. The CDR3 is CASSLTGGRTDTQYF. The CDR3, as DNA: TGTGCCAGCAGCTTGACAGGGGGCCGCACAGATACGCAGTATTTT.

With respect to this clone: Other DNA sequences of this sample code for an identical CDR3. This chain uses TRBV5-1 with TRBJ2-5; D is perhaps TRBD1 or TRBD2 (6 bases each). CDR1 is SGHRS and CDR2 is YFSETQ in the germline V gene. The CDR3 spans 14 residues. The germline V and J ends were trimmed by 0 bases and 5 bases, with 11 bases remaining between them. The CDR3 DNA sequence: TGCGCCAGCAGCTTGGAGGGGGGATCGGAGACCCAGTACTTC. It translates to CASSLEGGSETQYF.

This clone has just one count. The chain recombines TRBV7-3 with TRBJ2-2; a weak D match, TRBD1 (6 bases). Germline V gives CDR1 SGHTA, CDR2 FQGTGA. Trimming shortened V by 8 bases and J by 0 bases, and 10 bases separated the two germline ends. The CDR3 loop spans 14 amino acids. CDR3: CASVRQANTGELFF. The CDR3 DNA sequence: TGTGCCAGCGTAAGACAGGCGAACACCGGGGAGCTGTTTTTT.

The chain carries TRBV29-1 and TRBJ2-7; D call uncertain. The germline CDR1 and CDR2 sequences are SQVTM and ANQGSEA. The CDR3 is made up of 15 amino acids. V dropped 6 bases and J dropped 0 bases, with 18 bases sitting between them. CDR3 nucleotide sequence: TGCAGCGTCCCTAACGGTGGCAGTAGCTCCTACGAGCAGTACTTC. Its translation is CSVPNGGSSSYEQYF.

The chain combines TRBV7-2 with TRBJ2-3; TRBD2 aligns across 7 bases. Germline loops: CDR1 SGHTA, CDR2 FQGNSA. The J segment lost 4 bases and the V segment lost 0 bases, leaving 4 bases of the junction unmatched. The CDR3 length is 15 residues. As DNA, the CDR3 is TGTGCCAGCAGCTTAGCTAGCGGGCCTTCAGATACGCAGTATTTT. Protein: CASSLASGPSDTQYF.

The chain uses TRBV7-6 and TRBJ1-4; 7 nucleotides match TRBD1. Trimming cost V 5 bases and J 3 bases; bases outside gene matches: 6. The CDR3 covers 15 residues. Germline CDR1 and CDR2: SGHVS and FNYEAQ. The DNA for the CDR3 is TGTGCCAGCAGCCTCGGACAGGCTTCTAATGAAAAACTGTTTTTT. Translation: CASSLGQASNEKLFF.

The chain joins TRBV5-1 to TRBJ2-1, with 7 bases that match TRBD1. CDR3 length: 14 amino acids. The ends lost 0 bases at V and 7 bases at J; junction bases unmatched: 4. Germline CDR1 SGHRS, CDR2 YFSETQ. The CDR3 region is CASSLGDSSNEQFF. In DNA, the CDR3 is TGCGCCAGCAGCTTGGGGGACAGTTCAAATGAGCAGTTCTTC.

V usage is TRBV7-9 and J usage is TRBJ2-2; no firm D call. CDR1 is SEHNR and CDR2 is FQNEAQ in the germline V gene (reference sequence). Trimming cost V 3 bases and J 1 base, with 3 bases left between them. This CDR3 is 13 amino acids long. The DNA of the CDR3 is TGTGCCAGCAGCTTTAGGAACACCGGGGAGCTGTTTTTT. This codes for CASSFRNTGELFF.

The rearrangement links TRBV12-3 or TRBV12-4 to TRBJ1-1, with no clear D. The V end lost 0 bases, the J end lost 2 bases, and 4 bases lay between the germline ends. The CDR3 totals 13 residues. The CDR3 nucleotides are TGTGCCAGCAGTTTAGCGCACAACACTGAAGCTTTCTTT. It yields the protein CASSLAHNTEAFF.

The chain is built from TRBV5-1 and TRBJ2-2; D may be TRBD2 (5 bases). Germline V gene lookup returns CDR1 SGHRS and CDR2 YFSETQ. V gave up 0 bases and J gave up 4 bases, with 7 bases separating them. CDR3 length equals 14 residues. In DNA, the CDR3 is TGCGCCAGCAGCTTGGACGGAGGCACCGGGGAGCTGTTTTTT. Its protein product is CASSLDGGTGELFF.

The chain combines TRBV29-1 with TRBJ2-3; D gene ambiguous. This CDR3 is built from 10 residues. The ends were cut back, 7 bases at V and 6 bases at J, with 8 bases in the middle. CDR1 and CDR2 (germline): SQVTM, ANQGSEA. CDR3 coding DNA: TGCAGCGCTTCTCAGGATACGCAGTATTTT. As protein: CSASQDTQYF.

The V call is TRBV3-1 (or the pseudogene TRBV3-2), the J call TRBJ1-1; 8 positions match TRBD1. V lost 4 bases to trimming and J lost 1 base; unmatched junction nucleotides: 2. The CDR3 is made up of 14 amino acids. Germline CDR1 is LGHDT and CDR2 is YNNKEL (reference sequence). The CDR3 DNA follows: TGTGCCAGCAGCCCTGGACAGGGGAACACTGAAGCTTTCTTT. Protein sequence: CASSPGQGNTEAFF.

The V gene is TRBV7-9, the J gene TRBJ2-1; 12 nucleotides match TRBD2. The V gene end was trimmed by 2 bases and the J gene end by 0 bases; junction bases not matched to a gene: 5. CDR1 and CDR2 (germline): SEHNR, FQNEAQ (reference sequence). This CDR3 spans 18 amino acids. CDR3 sequence reads: CASSLRTSGAGSYNEQFF. DNA of the CDR3: TGTGCCAGCAGCTTAAGGACTAGCGGGGCCGGCTCCTACAATGAGCAGTTCTTC.

The chain couples TRBV21-1 to TRBJ1-4. TRBV21-1 is termed a pseudogene. The CDR3 spans 15 residues. CDR3 region: CASSKETRINEKLFF. The CDR3, as DNA: TGTGCCAGCAGCAAAGAGACCCGGATAAATGAAAAACTGTTTTTT.

The genes are TRBV19 and TRBJ2-5; either TRBD1 or TRBD2 may fit D (5 bases each). The V end was cut by 4 bases, the J end by 5 bases, with 14 bases between. The germline CDR1 and CDR2 sequences are LNHDA and SQIVND (reference sequence). The CDR3 extends over 14 amino acids. The CDR3 loop is CASSTGAVGETQYF. For the CDR3, the DNA is TGTGCCAGTAGTACCGGGGCGGTGGGGGAGACCCAGTACTTC.